One sample yielded the 10 T cell receptor beta chains listed below, sequenced in a study of CXCR3-negative and CXCR3-positive naive CD8 T cells. Study-wide results and caveats: Relative to CXCR3-negative naive cells, CXCR3-positive naive cells had more hydrophobic TRB CDR3s.

cDNA libraries for TRB were generated by 5' RACE incorporating UMI labels. TCRdb reanalyzed the 5' RACE reads, giving one entry per CDR3 protein sequence and no DNA. In all, the sample yields approximately 100,000 distinct CDR3 sequences. The antigens these receptors bind are not known. Material for sequencing was naive CXCR3+ CD8+ T cells from blood. Subset of the sample: CD45RO-CCR7+CD27+CD95- naive CD8+ T cells expressing CXCR3 (TNR3+). The receptors derive from a human donor in good health. Some clones in this sample may be carry-over from other donors' samples.

This chain links TRBV28 with TRBJ2-1; TCRdb designates TRBD2, a call that cannot be tested without DNA. The CDR3 consists of 15 residues. CDR1 and CDR2 from the germline V gene are MDHEN and SYDVKM. CDR3 region: CASRPGLNSYNEQFF.

This sequence joins TRBV4-1 and TRBJ1-5; the TRBD1 assignment by TCRdb is unverifiable without DNA. The germline V gene encodes CDR1 MGHRA and CDR2 YSYEKL. The CDR3 sequence is 13 residues long. CDR3 sequence: CASSQQGNQPQHF.

The chain joins TRBV4-2 to TRBJ1-4; the TCRdb call, TRBD1, lacks DNA for checking. Germline assignment: CDR1 LGHNA and CDR2 YNFKEQ. The CDR3 has 15 amino acids. CDR3: CASSQEGDRGEKLFF.

This chain links TRBV7-9 with TRBJ2-3; TCRdb calls TRBD1, which cannot be checked without DNA. The germline V gene has CDR1 SEHNR and CDR2 FQNEAQ (reference sequence). CDR3 length equals 16 residues. CDR3 region: CASSVSGTGVSDTQYF.

The J gene is TRBJ2-7, the V gene TRBV29-1; TCRdb calls TRBD2, which cannot be checked without DNA. The CDR3 has 11 residues. Looked up from germline, CDR1 is SQVTM and CDR2 is ANQGSEA. CDR3 in amino acids: CSVGGSYEQYF.

The rearrangement uses TRBV5-5 and TRBJ1-2. The germline CDR1 and CDR2 sequences are SGHKS and YYEKEE (reference sequence). CDR3 length: 17 amino acids. CDR3 in amino acids: CASSLGFVGQANYGYTF.

The V gene is TRBV11-2, the J gene TRBJ2-7. Germline V gives CDR1 SGHAT, CDR2 FQNNGV. This CDR3 is 13 amino acids long. The chain's CDR3 is CASSLGSTYEQYF.

The chain is built from TRBV29-1 and TRBJ2-7; TCRdb's D call of TRBD1 is untestable without DNA. The CDR3 consists of 12 residues. CDR1 and CDR2 from the germline V gene are SQVTM and ANQGSEA. CDR3 amino acids: CSAFIKSGEQYF.

The rearrangement uses TRBV11-2 and TRBJ2-3; the TCRdb D gene call, TRBD2, has no DNA to confirm it. Looked up from germline, CDR1 is SGHAT and CDR2 is FQNNGV. The CDR3 is 17 residues long. CDR3 sequence: CASSFPTSGTSTDTQYF.

V usage is TRBV28 and J usage is TRBJ2-3; there is no DNA to check the TCRdb D call of TRBD2. Germline-derived CDR1 and CDR2 are MDHEN and SYDVKM. The CDR3 has 15 amino acids. The CDR3 region is CASSWAGGNTDTQYF.